A single sample is the source of the 20 T cell receptor beta chains below, sequenced in a study of T cell responses to AZD1222 COVID-19 vaccine. Only in-frame clones appear in the TCRdb table, and some are missing; sequencing was by immunoSEQ multiplex PCR. The sample carries some 110,000 clones, 88% recorded once. This sample comprised peripheral blood, obtained on day 0 of AZD1222 vaccination. Receptors were obtained from an adult in good health.

The rearrangement joins TRBV4-2 to TRBJ2-1; 10 bases line up with TRBD1. The CDR3 totals 16 residues. In germline, CDR1 is LGHNA, CDR2 YNFKEQ. V trimming: 4 bases; J trimming: 7 bases; junction bases outside the gene matches: 10. The CDR3 region has the DNA TGTGCCAGCAGCCCCGGGACAGGGGAGGTTGGGAATGAGCAGTTCTTC. Its translation: CASSPGTGEVGNEQFF.

The chain recombines TRBV4-1 with TRBJ1-1, with D possibly being TRBD1 (5 bases). The CDR3 sequence is 16 residues long. V gave up 1 base and J gave up 0 bases, with 12 bases separating them. CDR1 is MGHRA and CDR2 is YSYEKL in the germline V gene. This CDR3 reads CASSQGRDGMNTEAFF. CDR3 DNA: TGCGCCAGCAGCCAAGGCCGGGACGGGATGAACACTGAAGCTTTCTTT.

The chain carries TRBV27 and TRBJ1-6, with TRBD1 matching over 9 bases. V was pared by 6 bases and J by 10 bases, with 19 bases of the junction left unmatched. The CDR3 is 18 residues long. In germline, CDR1 is MNHEY, CDR2 SMNVEV (reference sequence). CDR3 nucleotide sequence: TGTGCCAGCAGCACGGGACAGGGAGCCCTCAAGGGGAAGTCACCCCTCCACTTT. It translates to CASSTGQGALKGKSPLHF.

V gene TRBV7-8 combines with J gene TRBJ2-7; 9 positions agree with TRBD1. V dropped 5 bases and J dropped 5; count of bases not matched to a gene: 7. The CDR3 is 14 amino acids. Germline-derived CDR1 and CDR2 are SGHVS and FQNEAQ. CDR3 sequence (DNA): TGTGCCAGCAGCCATCGGGGGACAGGGAACGAGCAGTACTTC. It yields the protein CASSHRGTGNEQYF.

The chain employs TRBV6-2 or TRBV6-3 and TRBJ1-5, with D uncertain. CDR3 length equals 14 residues. Germline V gene data show CDR1 as MNHEY and CDR2 as SVGEGT. Between the trimmed V and J ends, which lost 2 bases and 3 bases, there was a span of 8 bases. The CDR3 DNA follows: TGTGCCAGCAGTTACGAAAGAGACAATCAGCCCCAGCATTTT. Protein: CASSYERDNQPQHF.

The chain couples TRBV27 to TRBJ2-7; tentative D call: TRBD2 (5 bases). The V end lost 3 bases, the J end lost 6 bases, and 12 bases lay between the germline ends. Germline V gene sequence: CDR1 MNHEY, CDR2 SMNVEV (reference sequence). The CDR3 consists of 13 residues. CDR3: CASSFEPAGEQYF. CDR3 in DNA: TGTGCCAGCAGTTTTGAACCGGCGGGCGAGCAGTACTTC.

Details on this clone: The junction does not match germline at one end; this may be a read error. The rearrangement joins TRBV6-5 to TRBJ1-3, with D maybe TRBD1 (6 bases). The CDR3 extends over 12 amino acids. CDR1 MNHEY and CDR2 SVGAGI come from the germline V gene. The CDR3 loop reads CASGRGGYTTYF. In DNA, the CDR3 is TGTGCCAGCGGGAGAGGGGGATACACCACATATTTT.

This clone was found once. The chain has TRBV27 and TRBJ2-3, with TRBD2 matching 12 bases. Germline-derived CDR1 and CDR2 are MNHEY and SMNVEV (reference sequence). V was pared by 6 bases and J by 1 base, with 11 bases of the junction left unmatched. This CDR3 is built from 18 residues. This CDR3 reads CASRNLRLAGARTDTQYF. CDR3 DNA sequence: TGTGCCAGCAGAAACCTTAGACTAGCGGGGGCCCGCACAGATACGCAGTATTTT.

The V gene is TRBV11-2, the J gene TRBJ1-3; D is ambiguous. Germline V CDR1 and CDR2: SGHAT, FQNNGV. The CDR3 is 16 residues long. V lost 5 bases to trimming and J lost 2 bases, with 16 bases between them. The CDR3 spells CASSPVGGKTGNTIYF. CDR3 in DNA: TGTGCCAGCAGCCCGGTTGGAGGGAAAACTGGAAACACCATATATTTT.

The chain couples TRBV3-1 (or the pseudogene TRBV3-2) to TRBJ2-2; D remains unclear. CDR1 is LGHDT, CDR2 YNNKEL, per germline (reference sequence). The CDR3 contains 12 residues. V was pared by 3 bases and J by 1 base, with 0 bases between. The CDR3 loop is CASSQNTGELFF. Written as DNA, the CDR3 is TGTGCCAGCAGCCAGAACACCGGGGAGCTGTTTTTT.

The chain employs TRBV2 and TRBJ2-1, with TRBD2 identical over 14 bases. CDR3 length: 15 amino acids. Trimming at V came to 7 bases and at J to 9 bases, leaving 8 bases not matched to a gene. Germline V lookup: CDR1 SNHLY, CDR2 FYNNEI. CDR3 DNA sequence: TGTGCCAGCAACAGGGGACTAGCGGGAGTTGGTGAGCAGTTCTTC. It is translated as CASNRGLAGVGEQFF.

V is TRBV10-3 and J is TRBJ2-7; 8 nucleotides align to TRBD1. CDR1 ENHRY and CDR2 SYGVKD come from the germline V gene. Trimming at V came to 2 bases and at J to 6 bases, leaving 6 bases not matched to a gene. CDR3 length: 14 residues. CDR3 amino acids: CAISETGGHGEQYF. Here the CDR3 DNA reads TGTGCCATCAGTGAGACAGGGGGGCATGGCGAGCAGTACTTC.

Regarding this clone: At one of its ends the junction is not consistent with the germline gene, which may arise from a read error. The gene calls are TRBV4-2 and TRBJ2-7; 10 bases agree with TRBD1. Germline CDR1 is LGHNA and CDR2 is YNFKEQ. This CDR3 has 20 amino acids. This chain's CDR3 is CASTQDLFRGSRDRGREQYF. In DNA form, the CDR3 reads TGTGCCAGCACCCAAGATCTTTTCCGGGGCAGCCGGGACAGGGGCCGGGAGCAGTACTTC.

This sequence joins TRBV5-4 and TRBJ1-2; D is unresolved. V was shortened by 2 bases and J by 7 bases, with 15 bases between the two germline ends. CDR3 length equals 14 residues. Germline CDR1 and CDR2: SGHNT and YYREEE (reference sequence). The DNA of the CDR3 is TGTGCCAGCAGCTTAAGAGTAGACTTGGGTGGCTACACCTTC. It is translated as CASSLRVDLGGYTF.

This clone showed up just once. The same CDR3 also results from other DNA sequences found in this sample. V usage is TRBV2 and J usage is TRBJ2-1; 9 positions agree with TRBD2. CDR3 length: 17 amino acids. The junction had 8 bases not matched to a gene; V was cut back by 5 bases and J by 0 bases. Germline V gene sequence: CDR1 SNHLY, CDR2 FYNNEI. CDR3 in DNA: TGTGCCAGCAGTCGGGCGGGGGGGACAAGCTCCTACAATGAGCAGTTCTTC. Protein sequence: CASSRAGGTSSYNEQFF.

The rearrangement links TRBV18 to TRBJ2-2, with D uncertain. Germline V gives CDR1 KGHSH, CDR2 LQKENI. Trimming stripped 3 bases from V and 1 base from J, with 9 bases between. This CDR3 has 15 residues. CDR3 protein: CASSPFAENTGELFF. DNA for the CDR3: TGTGCCAGCTCACCCTTCGCAGAGAACACCGGGGAGCTGTTTTTT.

The J gene is TRBJ1-4, the V gene TRBV7-9; 9 bases align to TRBD1. The CDR3 extends over 15 amino acids. Per germline, CDR1 SEHNR and CDR2 FQNEAQ (reference sequence). J was trimmed by 8 bases and V by 3 bases; bases with no gene match: 7. In nucleotides, the CDR3 is TGTGCCAGCAGCTTTTCCGGGACAGGGAAAGAAAAACTGTTTTTT. The encoded protein is CASSFSGTGKEKLFF.

The chain employs TRBV10-3 and TRBJ1-4; 7 bases fit TRBD1. The CDR3 runs to 16 residues. J gave up 4 bases and V 2 bases, and 7 bases lay outside the gene matches. CDR1 and CDR2 from the germline V gene are ENHRY and SYGVKD. The CDR3 nucleotides read TGTGCCATCAGTGAGGCGAGGACAGGCATTAATGAAAAACTGTTTTTT. Translated: CAISEARTGINEKLFF.

Only a few counts were recorded for this clone. The V call is TRBV19, the J call TRBJ1-2; TRBD1 matches 9 bases. The CDR3 loop spans 14 amino acids. Germline V lookup: CDR1 LNHDA, CDR2 SQIVND (reference sequence). The J segment lost 7 bases and the V segment lost 3 bases, leaving 6 bases of the junction unmatched. The CDR3 reads CASSMDRGRRGYTF. The DNA of the CDR3 is TGTGCCAGTAGTATGGACAGGGGACGACGTGGCTACACCTTC. Full variable domain (rest looked up from reference TRBV19 and TRBJ1-2): DGGITQSPKYLFRKEGQNVTLSCEQNLNHDAMYWYRQDPGQGLRLIYYSQIVNDFQKGDIAEGYSVSREKKESFPLTVTSAQKNPTAFYLCASSMDRGRRGYTFGSGTRLTVV.

J is TRBJ1-3 and V is TRBV4-1; D ambiguous. Deletions cut 4 bases from V and 1 base from J, with 11 bases between. The CDR3 totals 15 residues. The germline V gene has CDR1 MGHRA and CDR2 YSYEKL. The CDR3 nucleotides read TGCGCCAGCAGCCCCGAGCAGGAATCTGGAAACACCATATATTTT. It encodes CASSPEQESGNTIYF.